The 21 T cell receptor beta chains below come from one sample, sequenced in a study of cytomegalovirus exposure and HLA in healthy donors. Both 60 Vbeta primers and 13 Jbeta primers went into the PCR. Assay: immunoSEQ multiplex PCR; the TCRdb copy retains only in-frame clones and omits some. The sample lists some 150,000 clones; about three quarters were seen once. Input material: PBMCs. Source of these receptors: a human donor in good health.

The rearrangement uses TRBV5-6 and TRBJ1-2; no definite D call. Trimming took off 4 bases at V and 4 bases at J, with 11 bases between the two ends. Germline V gene lookup returns CDR1 SGHDT and CDR2 YYEEEE. The CDR3 runs to 13 residues. The CDR3 is CASSSTGVYGYTF. CDR3 nucleotide sequence: TGTGCCAGCAGCAGTACTGGAGTCTATGGCTACACCTTC.

This chain uses TRBV9 with TRBJ2-5, with a weak D call TRBD2 (6 bases). The V and J ends lost 4 bases and 5 bases respectively, with 6 bases between them. Germline lookup yields CDR1 SGDLS and CDR2 YYNGEE. The CDR3 covers 11 residues. CDR3 nucleotide sequence: TGTGCCAGCAGCCGGGAGGAGACCCAGTACTTC. As protein: CASSREETQYF.

This clone appeared a few times. The gene calls are TRBV7-6 and TRBJ2-3; 8 bases are shared with TRBD2. V was pared by 5 bases and J by 1 base, with 5 bases of the junction left unmatched. Germline V gives CDR1 SGHVS, CDR2 FNYEAQ. The CDR3 sequence is 15 residues long. This CDR3 is CASSTTSGGTDTQYF. The DNA for the CDR3 is TGTGCCAGCAGCACCACTAGCGGAGGCACAGATACGCAGTATTTT.

This chain connects TRBV10-3 to TRBJ1-5; a weak D match, TRBD1 (5 bases). The CDR3 is 16 amino acids. V was pared by 2 bases and J by 0 bases, with 11 bases between. Germline V gene sequence: CDR1 ENHRY, CDR2 SYGVKD. The CDR3 region is CAISERQGLSNQPQHF. As DNA, the CDR3 is TGTGCCATCAGTGAGAGGCAGGGCCTTAGCAATCAGCCCCAGCATTTT.

The rearrangement links TRBV5-1 to TRBJ2-7; a possible D gene is TRBD1 (6 bases). CDR1 and CDR2 from the germline V gene are SGHRS and YFSETQ. The CDR3 runs 15 residues. Trimming took 4 bases from V and 7 from J, leaving 21 bases between them. Written as DNA, the CDR3 is TGCGCCAGCAGCCCAACCGGGACAAGAGTTGGAGAGCAGTACTTC. This codes for CASSPTGTRVGEQYF. Full variable domain (missing parts from reference TRBV5-1 and TRBJ2-7): KAGVTQTPRYLIKTRGQQVTLSCSPISGHRSVSWYQQTPGQGLQFLFEYFSETQRNKGNFPGRFSGRQFSNSRSEMNVSTLELGDSALYLCASSPTGTRVGEQYFGPGTRLTVT.

In its sample, this clone was seen a few times. The chain combines TRBV28 with TRBJ1-5, with 10 bases lining up with TRBD1. With 6 bases clipped from V and 6 bases from J, the junction kept 2 bases outside the gene matches. The CDR3 totals 13 residues. Germline V gives CDR1 MDHEN, CDR2 SYDVKM. CDR3 in amino acids: CASSRDRGQPQHF. The CDR3 coding sequence is TGTGCCAGCAGCCGGGACAGGGGTCAGCCCCAGCATTTT.

The rearrangement uses TRBV6-1 and TRBJ1-3; no firm D call. The CDR3 length is 14 residues. Per germline, CDR1 MNHNS and CDR2 SASEGT. The V end lost 6 bases, the J end lost 0 bases, and 9 bases lay between the germline ends. CDR3 in DNA: TGTGCCAGCAGCACTTACAGCTCTGGAAACACCATATATTTT. It specifies CASSTYSSGNTIYF.

The chain recombines TRBV10-1 with TRBJ2-7; 11 bases fit TRBD2. Germline CDR1 and CDR2: WNHNN and SYGVQD (reference sequence). After removal of 6 bases from V and 4 bases from J, the junction contained 5 bases not matched to a gene. The CDR3 length is 14 residues. The CDR3 nucleotides are TGCGCCAGCAGCCCCGGGACTAGCGGATACGAGCAGTACTTC. Translated: CASSPGTSGYEQYF.

V gene TRBV7-9 combines with J gene TRBJ1-4; a possible D gene is TRBD1 (5 bases). Germline V gene lookup returns CDR1 SEHNR and CDR2 FQNEAQ (reference sequence). This CDR3 spans 14 amino acids. Trimming shortened V by 5 bases and J by 8 bases, and 15 bases separated the two germline ends. The CDR3 region is CASSDRGGWEKLFF. Here the CDR3 DNA reads TGTGCCAGCAGCGATCGGGGGGGTTGGGAAAAACTGTTTTTT. The entire variable domain, with the rest obtained from reference TRBV7-9 and TRBJ1-4, is as follows: DTGVSQNPRHKITKRGQNVTFRCDPISEHNRLYWYRQTLGQGPEFLTYFQNEAQLEKSRLLSDRFSAERPKGSFSTLEIQRTEQGDSAMYLCASSDRGGWEKLFFGSGTQLSVL.

In this sample, this clone turned up a few times. The chain employs TRBV19 and TRBJ2-7; D is possibly TRBD2 (5 bases). Germline lookup yields CDR1 LNHDA and CDR2 SQIVND (reference sequence). The CDR3 is made up of 15 amino acids. Trimming removed 1 base at V and 4 bases at J, with 14 bases between. The CDR3, as DNA: TGTGCCAGTAGTATAGCGGTCCAGGCGGGTTACGAGCAGTACTTC. It is translated as CASSIAVQAGYEQYF.

The V and J genes are TRBV6-5 and TRBJ2-7; 10 nucleotides agree with TRBD1. Per the germline V gene, CDR1 is MNHEY and CDR2 is SVGAGI. The V gene end was trimmed by 6 bases and the J gene end by 1 base; junction bases not matched to a gene: 6. The CDR3 runs to 15 residues. The CDR3 loop is CASRSPGQGSYEQYF. CDR3 bases: TGTGCCAGCAGATCTCCGGGACAGGGGTCCTACGAGCAGTACTTC.

V usage is TRBV6-5 and J usage is TRBJ2-3; tentative D call: TRBD2 (6 bases). CDR1 and CDR2 from the germline V gene are MNHEY and SVGAGI. V lost 7 bases and J 2 bases, leaving 10 bases between the germline ends. This CDR3 contains 13 residues. The CDR3 DNA sequence: TGTGCCAGCAACGGACTATACACAGATACGCAGTATTTT. It is translated as CASNGLYTDTQYF.

The genes are TRBV6-1 and TRBJ2-2; 9 bases are a match to TRBD2. V trimming: 5 bases; J trimming: 6 bases; junction bases outside the gene matches: 4. The CDR3 sequence is 14 residues long. Germline loops: CDR1 MNHNS, CDR2 SASEGT. As DNA, the CDR3 is TGTGCCAGCAGTCCTAGCGGGGATGCCGGGGAGCTGTTTTTT. Translated, it gives CASSPSGDAGELFF.

A few counts support this clone. The rearrangement uses TRBV4-1 and TRBJ2-5, with D possibly matching TRBD2 (6 bases). V lost 0 bases and J 1 base, leaving 15 bases between the germline ends. From germline, CDR1 is MGHRA and CDR2 YSYEKL. CDR3 length: 17 amino acids. CDR3 sequence reads: CASSQESGAAPQETQYF. The CDR3 nucleotides read TGCGCCAGCAGCCAAGAATCGGGAGCCGCCCCCCAAGAGACCCAGTACTTC.

This chain joins TRBV15 and TRBJ2-2, with TRBD1 matching over 7 bases. Germline V CDR1 and CDR2: LNHNV, YYDKDF (reference sequence). The CDR3 is 15 amino acids. The J segment lost 4 bases and the V segment lost 3 bases, leaving 5 bases of the junction unmatched. CDR3 coding DNA: TGTGCCACCAGCAGTCCTGACAGGGCCACCGGGGAGCTGTTTTTT. It is translated as CATSSPDRATGELFF.

The V gene is TRBV18, the J gene TRBJ2-2, with TRBD2 matching 11 bases. There are 16 residues in the CDR3. Germline CDR1 KGHSH, CDR2 LQKENI. The junction had 7 bases not matched to a gene; V was cut back by 3 bases and J by 7 bases. CDR3 coding DNA: TGTGCCAGCTCACCGACTAGCGGGGCGAGAGGCGGGGAGCTGTTTTTT. Protein sequence: CASSPTSGARGGELFF. Combining the CDR3 with reference TRBV18 and TRBJ2-2 gives the whole variable domain NAGVMQNPRHLVRRRGQEARLRCSPMKGHSHVYWYRQLPEEGLKFMVYLQKENIIDESGMPKERFSAEFPKEGPSILRIQQVVRGDSAAYFCASSPTSGARGGELFFGEGSRLTVL.

This sequence joins TRBV10-2 and TRBJ1-1; D is uncertain. Germline CDR1 is WSHSY and CDR2 is SAAADI. Trimming stripped 5 bases from V and 4 bases from J, with 11 bases between. There are 13 residues in the CDR3. This CDR3 is CASSLQWRTEAFF. The DNA for the CDR3 is TGCGCCAGCAGTTTACAGTGGCGCACTGAAGCTTTCTTT.

This clone was seen a handful of times. The V call is TRBV9, the J call TRBJ1-3; tentative D call: TRBD1 (6 bases). Germline CDR1 SGDLS, CDR2 YYNGEE. The V end was cut by 4 bases, the J end by 0 bases, with 11 bases between. CDR3 length equals 15 residues. The CDR3 sequence is CASSPGHLSGNTIYF. The CDR3 DNA is TGTGCCAGCAGCCCGGGACACCTCTCTGGAAACACCATATATTTT. Combining the CDR3 with reference TRBV9 and TRBJ1-3 gives the whole variable domain DSGVTQTPKHLITATGQRVTLRCSPRSGDLSVYWYQQSLDQGLQFLIQYYNGEERAKGNILERFSAQQFPDLHSELNLSSLELGDSALYFCASSPGHLSGNTIYFGEGSWLTVV.

This rearrangement joins TRBV7-3 to TRBJ2-3; 8 bases match TRBD2. Germline CDR1 and CDR2: SGHTA and FQGTGA. Trimming removed 5 bases from V and 8 bases from J; junction bases left unmatched: 15. There are 16 residues in the CDR3. CDR3 loop: CASSPSTVAAGGTQYF. CDR3 bases: TGTGCCAGCAGCCCCTCTACGGTCGCCGCGGGGGGTACGCAGTATTTT.

This clone was counted between two and nine times. The rearrangement links TRBV5-1 to TRBJ1-3; the D gene is possibly TRBD1 (6 bases). The CDR3 extends over 14 amino acids. Trimming cost V 0 bases and J 8 bases, with 12 bases left between them. Germline CDR1 is SGHRS and CDR2 is YFSETQ. The CDR3 here is CASSLESRGDTIYF. The CDR3 DNA sequence: TGCGCCAGCAGCTTGGAGTCCAGGGGCGACACCATATATTTT.

The rearrangement joins TRBV6-1 to TRBJ2-4; D is perhaps TRBD2 (6 bases). This CDR3 has 15 amino acids. Germline V gene data show CDR1 as MNHNS and CDR2 as SASEGT. Trimming took 6 bases from V and 8 from J, leaving 20 bases between them. The CDR3 spells CASRDAGLWEYIQYF. CDR3 sequence (DNA): TGTGCCAGCAGAGACGCGGGACTCTGGGAGTACATTCAGTACTTC.